This T cell receptor beta chain is from a study of shared T cell receptors in the human thymus. The germline gives CDR1 GTSNPN, CDR2 SVGIG (reference sequence). Trimming shortened V by 1 base and J by 5 bases, and 23 bases separated the two germline ends. The CDR3 length is 17 residues. The assay was immunoSEQ multiplex PCR, and TCRdb's table has in-frame clones only and misses some. The sample contains fewer than 700,000 clones, approximately 90% of which appear only once. The same specimen was also included in a second study, on human thymus T cells. That publication notes: Corrective cardiac operations yielded the resected thymus tissue. Repertoires sampled from thymus and blood appeared biased in V and J gene usage. Related work found strong thymic repertoire overlap between unrelated individuals.

The chain recombines TRBV30 with TRBJ1-2; D possibly corresponds to TRBD1 (6 bases). The receptor was derived from a boy under two years old with a congenital heart defect. Sequencing was carried out using thymocytes. As DNA, the CDR3 is TGTGCCTGGAGTGCCATCCCCCTGGCAGGGGAGGGGTATGGCTACACCTTC. Residues: CAWSAIPLAGEGYGYTF.